These 10 T cell receptor beta chains were sequenced from one sample in a study of Ad26.COV2.S vaccination and SARS-CoV-2 variants (dated by TCRdb to the early 2020s). The library relied on the immunoSEQ multiplex PCR assay. What TCRdb holds here is the immuneACCESS table cut down to in-frame rearrangements. Part of the clones is not present; checked against another copy, under half of the missing clones reflect an unresolved V gene, and the others are unexplained. The sample profile shows approximately 340,000 clones; around 90% of them were found once. The ten largest clones represent 3% to 5% of the sample. The time point label of this sample denotes: individuals recovered from natural SARS-CoV-2 infection. Material: peripheral blood, obtained after recovery from COVID-19. Receptors originate from a human donor who had recovered from COVID-19.

The chain uses TRBV6-7 and TRBJ1-5; D is undetermined. TRBV6-7 is an ORF, and what it does is uncertain. The CDR3 has 16 amino acids. V lost 2 bases and J 6 bases, leaving 17 bases between the germline ends. The CDR3 sequence: CASSYPLGQACQPQHF. The CDR3, as DNA: TGTGCCAGCAGTTACCCTCTCGGTCAGGCTTGTCAGCCCCAGCATTTT.

CDR3 sequence (DNA): TGTGCCAGCAGCTCTACCAGGGCCTCCGAGCAGTACTTC. Its translation is CASSSTRASEQYF. J is TRBJ2-7 and V is TRBV7-2, with D perhaps matching TRBD1 (5 bases). CDR1 and CDR2 from the germline V gene are SGHTA and FQGNSA. Trimming left V 4 bases short and J 6 bases short, with 13 bases between. The CDR3 is 13 amino acids.

This chain joins TRBV7-9 and TRBJ2-7, with 8 bases lining up with TRBD1. Germline assignment: CDR1 SEHNR and CDR2 FQNEAQ (reference sequence). There are 16 residues in the CDR3. Losses at the gene ends were 4 bases for V and 2 bases for J; bases not matched to a gene: 10. The CDR3 nucleotides read TGTGCCAGCAGCTCTTATCGGACAGGGATCCCCTACGAGCAGTACTTC. Amino acids: CASSSYRTGIPYEQYF.

The chain carries TRBV19 and TRBJ1-2; 8 bases map to TRBD1. This CDR3 has 17 amino acids. The germline V gene has CDR1 LNHDA and CDR2 SQIVND (reference sequence). V lost 3 bases, J lost 2 bases, and 11 bases stayed unmatched. CDR3 coding DNA: TGTGCCAGTAGTATGTCCGGGACAGGAGGATCGAACTATGGCTACACCTTC. Amino acid sequence: CASSMSGTGGSNYGYTF.

This rearrangement joins TRBV5-6 to TRBJ2-1; 12 bases map to TRBD2. Unmatched junction bases numbered 3, after V lost 0 bases and J lost 8 bases. Germline V gene data show CDR1 as SGHDT and CDR2 as YYEEEE. This CDR3 is 15 amino acids long. The chain's CDR3 is CASSLALAGGDEQFF. In DNA form, the CDR3 reads TGTGCCAGCAGCTTGGCACTAGCGGGGGGAGATGAGCAGTTCTTC.

This clone showed up just once. This chain connects TRBV24-1 to TRBJ2-1; tentative D call: TRBD2 (5 bases). The CDR3 has 15 amino acids. From germline, CDR1 is KGHDR and CDR2 SFDVKD. V lost 3 bases and J 8 bases, leaving 16 bases between the germline ends. The CDR3 here is CATSDPRAPRDEQFF. CDR3 bases: TGTGCCACCAGTGATCCTCGAGCCCCGAGGGATGAGCAGTTCTTC.

Points on this clone: The junction shows a germline mismatch at one end, possibly a read error. The gene calls are TRBV9 and TRBJ1-2, with D hard to call. Germline-derived CDR1 and CDR2 are SGDLS and YYNGEE. CDR3 length: 11 amino acids. The CDR3 DNA is TGTGCCAGCAGGGTAGGGAGTGCCTACACCTTC. Translating gives CASRVGSAYTF. The whole variable domain, remainder taken from reference TRBV9 and TRBJ1-2, is DSGVTQTPKHLITATGQRVTLRCSPRSGDLSVYWYQQSLDQGLQFLIQYYNGEERAKGNILERFSAQQFPDLHSELNLSSLELGDSALYFCASRVGSAYTFGSGTRLTVV.

V is TRBV3-1 (or the pseudogene TRBV3-2) and J is TRBJ2-1; weak D call: TRBD1 (6 bases). CDR1 is LGHDT, CDR2 YNNKEL, per germline (reference sequence). The CDR3 runs to 13 residues. Deletions cut 1 base from V and 7 bases from J, with 8 bases between. The DNA of the CDR3 is TGTGCCAGCAGCCAAGGGACAGTTAATGAGCAGTTCTTC. It yields the protein CASSQGTVNEQFF.

The CDR3 nucleotides read TGTGCCACCAGTGAAGGACAGGGGGAAGCTTTCTTT. This encodes CATSEGQGEAFF. The genes are TRBV24-1 and TRBJ1-1, with 9 bases lining up with TRBD1. Germline loops: CDR1 KGHDR, CDR2 SFDVKD. The CDR3 loop spans 12 amino acids. Trimming removed 4 bases from V and 8 bases from J; junction bases left unmatched: 1.

This chain connects TRBV5-1 to TRBJ2-5; D unclear. V lost 2 bases and J lost 1, with 3 bases in between. The CDR3 covers 12 residues. Germline CDR1 and CDR2: SGHRS and YFSETQ. The CDR3 sequence is CASSFPQETQYF. The CDR3 DNA reads as TGCGCCAGCAGCTTCCCCCAAGAGACCCAGTACTTC.